Detailed here is one T cell receptor (beta chain). As yet, its antigen is unknown. The data are from a study of T cells in localized non-small cell lung cancer. V was trimmed by 4 bases and J by 6 bases, leaving 13 bases between them. The CDR3 is 13 residues long. Germline V gene sequence: CDR1 SGHNT, CDR2 YYREEE (reference sequence). Study-level points and caveats: Patients showing higher blood T cell density tended to see longer overall survival. Sequencing was restricted to one tumor region; therefore, heterogeneity remains possible.

Only in-frame clones appear in the TCRdb table, and some are missing; sequencing was by immunoSEQ multiplex PCR. The sample consists of 75,000 to 80,000 clones, 80% of them appearing once. The TCR comes from a female donor older than 55 with stage I lung adenocarcinoma. This material consisted of peripheral blood, taken before any cancer treatment. The chain couples TRBV5-4 to TRBJ1-1; D gene ambiguous. The CDR3 spells CASSLGSSAEAFF. Written as DNA, the CDR3 is TGTGCCAGCAGCCTGGGTTCGTCCGCTGAAGCTTTCTTT.